This T cell receptor beta chain appears in the sequencing data of a study of breast tumors, draining lymph nodes, adjacent tissues (dated by TCRdb to 2015 to 2016). The study in broad terms: The study compared TCR beta repertoires across tumor, adjacent nontumor tissue and axillary lymph nodes from breast cancer patients. The study was designed to assess the relationships and possible T-cell exchange between tumor, surrounding tissue and draining lymph node repertoires in human breast cancer.

General conclusions and limits of the study: Rather than being directly demonstrated, the conclusion that tumor T cells originate in lymph nodes was presented as consistent with a hypothesis. T-cell repertoire diversity in tumors was found to be lower than in lymph nodes but higher than in nontumor tissue, and preferential V and J gene usage was observed. A scenario in which most tumor T cells derive from the lymph node and then expand within tumor tissue was judged to be consistent with the data. Tumor and nontumor tissue repertoires were significantly more similar in luminal-like than in basal-like breast cancer.

The germline V gene specifies KGHSH as CDR1 and LQKENI as CDR2. V is pruned by 2 bases and J by 6 bases, leaving 6 bases of the junction without a gene match. CDR3 length: 14 amino acids, cysteine to phenylalanine. The sequence is cut down to CDR3 DNA, 42 bases in frame from base 1. The run used an Illumina HiSeq 2000. Multiplex PCR amplification was used to generate the TCR beta chain libraries. The amplified TCR beta chain products were analyzed by high-throughput sequencing. Using fastp trimming at Q25 and MiXCR clonotype assembly, TCRdb reanalyzed the public sequencing data and kept in-frame beta chains. Merged by CDR3 protein, the rows form single entries marked with the most common genes and DNA. This sample gives 270,000 or so distinct CDR3 sequences in total; over 30% of them show up just once. The ten top clones hold around 1.1% of the sample. The lymph node samples were taken from the axillary draining lymph nodes of breast cancer patients.

This clonotype was counted a few times. It lacks a known antigen. Within one base of it there is no much larger clone, and no base qualities were kept. The TCR originated in a female donor with breast cancer. Some clones in this sample may be carry-over from other donors' samples. The V and J segments used are TRBV18 and TRBJ2-7; 8 central bases correspond to TRBD1. The specimen was axillary lymph node tissue. The DNA reads TGTGCCAGCTCACCAAAGACAGGGGTGAGCGAGCAGTACTTC. Its protein product is CASSPKTGVSEQYF.